This TCR beta chain originates from a study of blood T cell repertoires in COVID-19. Looking at the study overall: The United States, Italy and Spain provided the acute and convalescent COVID-19 samples.

Per the study methods: Estimation of nucleated cell counts relied on the amplification of reference gene primers. Clones were read by immunoSEQ multiplex PCR, and TCRdb kept only the in-frame ones, dropping some. V, J and clone size are taken as reported in that table, and D and trimming were inferred from the DNA itself. The data show under 250,000 clones, 80% to 90% seen once. Germline lookup yields CDR1 LGHNT and CDR2 FRNRAP. J lost 2 bases, V lost 0 bases, and 4 bases had no gene match. CDR3 length: 17 residues. The TCR sequence derives from a man in his fifties or sixties with acute or convalescent COVID-19. Material for sequencing was peripheral blood. The chain joins TRBV12-5 to TRBJ2-6; 7 nucleotides align to TRBD1. The CDR3 region is CASGLVTGATGANVLTF. The CDR3 DNA reads TGTGCTAGTGGTTTGGTAACAGGGGCTACTGGGGCCAACGTCCTGACTTTC.